A selection of T cell receptor beta chains follows, all from one sample in a study of blood T cell repertoires in COVID-19. Some clones are missing from TCRdb's copy, which holds only in-frame ones; the method was immunoSEQ multiplex PCR. The top ten hold roughly 4.6% of the sample, which has approximately 190,000 clones, almost 85% seen once. The specimen sequenced was peripheral blood. These receptors all come from a woman in her 70s with active or convalescent COVID-19. Both conserved end residues are part of each CDR3. D genes are given only for firm matches. Expanded clones are given a class, and other clones once, few, many or no size at all.

TRBJ2-7,15,.,TRBD1,TRBV27,CASSLQTGVLHEQYF,TGTGCCAGCAGTTTACAGACAGGGGTCCTCCACGAGCAGTACTTC
TRBJ2-5,15,once,.,TRBV5-4,CASSLIGSAQETQYF,TGTGCCAGCAGCTTGATCGGGTCCGCTCAAGAGACCCAGTACTTC
TRBJ2-3,15,.,TRBD2,TRBV6-5,CASHTSGRGTDTQYF,TGTGCCAGTCATACTAGCGGGAGGGGGACAGATACGCAGTATTTT
TRBJ2-2,13,.,TRBD2,TRBV29-1,CSVGRPVTGELFF,TGCAGCGTCGGGAGGCCAGTCACCGGGGAGCTGTTTTTT
TRBJ1-2,16,.,TRBD1,TRBV7-9,CASSSLGKRGLDGYTF,TGTGCCAGCAGCTCCCTAGGCAAGAGGGGGCTCGACGGCTACACCTTC
TRBJ1-5,15,many,.,TRBV19,CASAPGHYSNQPQHF,TGTGCCAGTGCTCCGGGACACTATAGCAATCAGCCCCAGCATTTT
TRBJ1-1,14,few,.,TRBV7-2,CASSLHHSNTEAFF,TGTGCCAGCAGCCTCCATCACTCGAACACTGAAGCTTTCTTT
TRBJ2-1,16,.,.,TRBV27,CASSRFGGGSYNEQFF,TGTGCCAGCAGTCGCTTTGGGGGCGGGTCTTACAATGAGCAGTTCTTC
TRBJ2-3,15,.,.,TRBV5-6,CASSLERRVGDTQYF,TGTGCCAGCAGCTTGGAGAGGCGGGTAGGTGATACGCAGTATTTT
TRBJ1-5,18,.,.,TRBV21-1,CASSRGGESKWSNQPQHF,TGTGCCAGCAGCCGGGGTGGGGAGTCAAAATGGAGCAATCAGCCCCAGCATTTT
TRBJ1-1,14,.,TRBD1,TRBV30,CAWNRDRLNTEAFF,TGTGCCTGGAACCGGGACAGGCTGAACACTGAAGCTTTCTTT
TRBJ2-5,14,.,TRBD1,TRBV2,CASSVGTGWETQYF,TGTGCCAGCAGCGTTGGGACAGGTTGGGAGACCCAGTACTTC
TRBJ2-5,12,.,.,TRBV10-3,CAIRGSEETQYF,TGTGCCATCAGGGGCTCGGAAGAGACCCAGTACTTC
TRBJ2-3,16,.,TRBD2,TRBV9,CASSALASPITDTQYF,TGTGCCAGCAGCGCACTAGCGAGCCCTATCACAGATACGCAGTATTTT
TRBJ2-7,13,once,.,TRBV5-5,CASSLIEAYEQYF,TGTGCCAGCAGCTTAATAGAGGCCTACGAGCAGTACTTC
TRBJ2-3,15,.,TRBD2,TRBV18,CASSPFVAGDNTQYF,TGTGCCAGCTCACCTTTCGTAGCGGGGGACAATACGCAGTATTTT
TRBJ2-5,13,.,.,TRBV2,CASTNSRGGTQYF,TGTGCCAGCACCAACTCTAGAGGGGGGACCCAGTACTTC
TRBJ2-1,14,.,TRBD1,TRBV29-1,CSAYPGTGYNEQFF,TGCAGCGCTTACCCCGGGACAGGATACAATGAGCAGTTCTTC
TRBJ1-6,13,.,.,TRBV19,CASSGSYNSPLHF,TGTGCTTCGAGCGGCTCCTATAATTCACCCCTCCACTTT
TRBJ2-3,15,.,TRBD2,TRBV27,CASSSHRLALDTQYF,TGTGCCAGCAGTTCGCACCGACTAGCTTTAGATACGCAGTATTTT
TRBJ2-1,11,once,.,TRBV13,CASSSDNEQFF,TGTGCCAGCAGCTCAGACAATGAGCAGTTCTTC
TRBJ2-5,14,.,TRBD2,TRBV10-2,CASRWTSGMETQYF,TGCGCCAGCAGATGGACTAGCGGGATGGAGACCCAGTACTTC
TRBJ2-1,18,once,.,TRBV7-9,CASTPGPLHGRDNNEQFF,TGTGCCAGCACCCCAGGTCCCCTCCATGGGAGGGACAACAATGAGCAGTTCTTC
TRBJ2-5,14,.,.,TRBV7-9,CASSFKTGTETQYF,TGTGCCAGCAGCTTCAAGACAGGTACAGAGACCCAGTACTTC
TRBJ2-7,14,.,.,TRBV3-1/TRBV3-2,CASSQGSGSYEQYF,TGTGCCAGCAGCCAAGGATCCGGGAGCTACGAGCAGTACTTC
TRBJ1-4,16,.,.,TRBV27,CASSLLAMGAGEKLFF,TGTGCCAGCAGTTTATTAGCGATGGGGGCCGGTGAAAAACTGTTTTTT
TRBJ2-7,15,.,.,TRBV28,CASFSPADGSYEQYF,TGTGCCAGCTTTTCTCCAGCGGACGGCTCCTACGAGCAGTACTTC